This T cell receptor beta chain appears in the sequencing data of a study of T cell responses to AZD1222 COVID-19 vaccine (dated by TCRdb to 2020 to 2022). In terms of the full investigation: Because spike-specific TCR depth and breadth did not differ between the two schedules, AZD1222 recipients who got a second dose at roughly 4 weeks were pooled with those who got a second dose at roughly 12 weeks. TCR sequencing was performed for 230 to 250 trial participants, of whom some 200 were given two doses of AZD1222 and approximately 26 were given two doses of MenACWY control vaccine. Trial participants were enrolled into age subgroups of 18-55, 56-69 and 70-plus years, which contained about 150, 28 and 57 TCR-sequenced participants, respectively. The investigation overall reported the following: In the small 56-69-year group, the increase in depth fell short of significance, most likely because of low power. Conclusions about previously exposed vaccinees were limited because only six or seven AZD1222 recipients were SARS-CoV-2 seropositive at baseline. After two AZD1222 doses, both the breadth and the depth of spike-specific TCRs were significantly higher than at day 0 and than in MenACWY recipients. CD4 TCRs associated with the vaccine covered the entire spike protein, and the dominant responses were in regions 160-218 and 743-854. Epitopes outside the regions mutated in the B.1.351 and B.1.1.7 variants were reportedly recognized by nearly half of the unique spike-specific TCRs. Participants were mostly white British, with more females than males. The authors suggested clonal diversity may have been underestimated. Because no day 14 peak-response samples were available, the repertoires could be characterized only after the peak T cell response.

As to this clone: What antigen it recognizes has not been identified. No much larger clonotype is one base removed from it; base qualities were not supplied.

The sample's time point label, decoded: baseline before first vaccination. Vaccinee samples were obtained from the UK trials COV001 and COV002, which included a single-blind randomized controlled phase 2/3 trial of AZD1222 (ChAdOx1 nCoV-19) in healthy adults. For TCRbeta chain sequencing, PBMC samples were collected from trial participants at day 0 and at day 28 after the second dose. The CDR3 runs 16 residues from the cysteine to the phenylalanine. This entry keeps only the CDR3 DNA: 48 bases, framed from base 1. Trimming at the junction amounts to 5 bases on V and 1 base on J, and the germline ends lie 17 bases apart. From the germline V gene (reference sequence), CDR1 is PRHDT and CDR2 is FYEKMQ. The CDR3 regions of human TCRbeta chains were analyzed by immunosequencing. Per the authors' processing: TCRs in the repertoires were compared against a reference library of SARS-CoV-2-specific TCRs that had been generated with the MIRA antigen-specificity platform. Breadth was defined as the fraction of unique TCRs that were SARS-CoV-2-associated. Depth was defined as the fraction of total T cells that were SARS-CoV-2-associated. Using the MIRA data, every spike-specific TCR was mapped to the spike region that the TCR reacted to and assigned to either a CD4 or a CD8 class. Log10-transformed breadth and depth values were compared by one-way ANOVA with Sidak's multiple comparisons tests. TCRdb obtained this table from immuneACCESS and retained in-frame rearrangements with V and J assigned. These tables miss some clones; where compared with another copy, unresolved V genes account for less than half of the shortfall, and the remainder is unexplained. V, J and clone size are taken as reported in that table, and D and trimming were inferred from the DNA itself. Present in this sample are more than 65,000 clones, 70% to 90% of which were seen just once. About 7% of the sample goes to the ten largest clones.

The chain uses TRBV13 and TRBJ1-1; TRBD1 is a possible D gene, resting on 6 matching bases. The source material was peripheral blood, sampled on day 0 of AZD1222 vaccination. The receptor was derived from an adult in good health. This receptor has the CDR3 CASSPRQGRGNTEAFF. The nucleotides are TGTGCCAGCAGCCCCCGGCAGGGGAGGGGGAACACTGAAGCTTTCTTT.